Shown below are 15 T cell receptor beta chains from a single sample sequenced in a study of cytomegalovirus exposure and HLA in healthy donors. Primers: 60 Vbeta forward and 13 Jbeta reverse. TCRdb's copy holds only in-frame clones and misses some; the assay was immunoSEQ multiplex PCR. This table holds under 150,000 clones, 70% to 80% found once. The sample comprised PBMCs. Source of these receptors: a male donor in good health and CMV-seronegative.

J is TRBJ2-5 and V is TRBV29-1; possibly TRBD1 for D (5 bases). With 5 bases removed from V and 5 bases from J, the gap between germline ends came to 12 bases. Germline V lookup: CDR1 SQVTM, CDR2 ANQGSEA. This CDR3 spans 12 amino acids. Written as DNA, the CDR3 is TGCAGCGTTATCGACAGTACGGAGACCCAGTACTTC. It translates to CSVIDSTETQYF.

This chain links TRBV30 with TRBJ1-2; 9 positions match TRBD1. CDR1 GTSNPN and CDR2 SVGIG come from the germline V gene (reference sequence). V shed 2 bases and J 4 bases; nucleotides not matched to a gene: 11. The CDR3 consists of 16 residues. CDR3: CAWSPTGTGSSYGYTF. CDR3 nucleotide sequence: TGTGCCTGGAGTCCAACGGGGACAGGGAGCTCCTATGGCTACACCTTC.

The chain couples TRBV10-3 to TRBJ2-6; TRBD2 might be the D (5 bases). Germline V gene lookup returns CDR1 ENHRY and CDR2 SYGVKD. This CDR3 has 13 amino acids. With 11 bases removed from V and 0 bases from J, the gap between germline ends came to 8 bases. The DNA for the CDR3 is TGTGCCGGCCGGGGCTCTGGGGCCAACGTCCTGACTTTC. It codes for CAGRGSGANVLTF.

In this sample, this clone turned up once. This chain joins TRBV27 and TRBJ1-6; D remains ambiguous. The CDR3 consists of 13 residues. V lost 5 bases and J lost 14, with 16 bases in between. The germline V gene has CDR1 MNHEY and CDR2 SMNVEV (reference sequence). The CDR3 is CASSPHSRSALHF. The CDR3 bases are TGTGCCAGCAGTCCCCACAGCAGGTCAGCCCTCCACTTT.

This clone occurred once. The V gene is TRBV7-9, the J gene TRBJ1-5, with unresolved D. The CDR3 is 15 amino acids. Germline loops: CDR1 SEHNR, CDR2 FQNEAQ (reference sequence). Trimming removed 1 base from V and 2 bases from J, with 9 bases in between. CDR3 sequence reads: CASSLESMGNQPQHF. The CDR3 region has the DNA TGTGCCAGCAGCTTAGAGAGTATGGGCAATCAGCCCCAGCATTTT.

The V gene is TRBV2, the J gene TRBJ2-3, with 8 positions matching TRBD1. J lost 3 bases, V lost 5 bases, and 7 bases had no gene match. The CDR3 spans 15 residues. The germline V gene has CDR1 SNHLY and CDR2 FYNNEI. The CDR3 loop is CASSTDTGGTDTQYF. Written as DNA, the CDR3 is TGTGCCAGCAGTACTGACACAGGGGGGACAGATACGCAGTATTTT. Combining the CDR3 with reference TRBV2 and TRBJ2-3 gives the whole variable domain EPEVTQTPSHQVTQMGQEVILRCVPISNHLYFYWYRQILGQKVEFLVSFYNNEISEKSEIFDDQFSVERPDGSNFTLKIRSTKLEDSAMYFCASSTDTGGTDTQYFGPGTRLTVL.

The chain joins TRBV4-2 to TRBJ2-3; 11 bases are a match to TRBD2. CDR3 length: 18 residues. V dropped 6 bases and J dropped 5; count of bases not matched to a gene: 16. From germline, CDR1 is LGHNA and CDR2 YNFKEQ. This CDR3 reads CASSLSTSGDPALDTQYF. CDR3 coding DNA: TGTGCCAGCAGTCTATCGACTAGCGGGGACCCAGCCCTAGATACGCAGTATTTT.

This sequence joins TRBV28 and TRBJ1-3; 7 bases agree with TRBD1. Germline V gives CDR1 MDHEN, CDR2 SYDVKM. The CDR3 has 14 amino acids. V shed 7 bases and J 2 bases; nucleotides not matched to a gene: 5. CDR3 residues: CASTDREAGNTIYF. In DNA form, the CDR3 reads TGTGCCAGCACCGACAGGGAAGCTGGAAACACCATATATTTT. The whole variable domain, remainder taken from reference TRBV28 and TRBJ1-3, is DVKVTQSSRYLVKRTGEKVFLECVQDMDHENMFWYRQDPGLGLRLIYFSYDVKMKEKGDIPEGYSVSREKKERFSLILESASTNQTSMYLCASTDREAGNTIYFGEGSWLTVV.

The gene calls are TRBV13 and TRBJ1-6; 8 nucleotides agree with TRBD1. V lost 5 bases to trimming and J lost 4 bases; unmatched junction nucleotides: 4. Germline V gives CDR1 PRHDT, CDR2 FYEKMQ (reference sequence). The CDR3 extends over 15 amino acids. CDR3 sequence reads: CASSPDRAYNSPLHF. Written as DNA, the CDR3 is TGTGCCAGCAGCCCGGACAGGGCGTATAATTCACCCCTCCACTTT.

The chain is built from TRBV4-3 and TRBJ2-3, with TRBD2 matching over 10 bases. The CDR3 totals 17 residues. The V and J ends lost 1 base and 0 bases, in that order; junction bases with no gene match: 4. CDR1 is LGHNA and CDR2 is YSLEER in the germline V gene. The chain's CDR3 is CASSQGTSGTSTDTQYF. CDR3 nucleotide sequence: TGCGCCAGCAGCCAAGGGACTAGCGGCACTAGCACAGATACGCAGTATTTT.

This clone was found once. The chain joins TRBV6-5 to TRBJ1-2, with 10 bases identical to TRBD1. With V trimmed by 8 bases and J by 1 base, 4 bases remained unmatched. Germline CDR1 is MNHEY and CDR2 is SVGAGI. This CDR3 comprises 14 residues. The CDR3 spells CASRGTGDNYGYTF. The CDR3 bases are TGTGCCAGCCGTGGGACAGGGGATAACTATGGCTACACCTTC.

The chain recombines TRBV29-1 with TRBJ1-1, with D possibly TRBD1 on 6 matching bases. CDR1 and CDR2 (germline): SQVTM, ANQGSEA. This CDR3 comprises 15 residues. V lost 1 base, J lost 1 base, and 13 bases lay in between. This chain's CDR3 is CSVEGARDKNTEAFF. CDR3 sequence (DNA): TGCAGCGTTGAAGGAGCCCGGGACAAGAACACTGAAGCTTTCTTT.

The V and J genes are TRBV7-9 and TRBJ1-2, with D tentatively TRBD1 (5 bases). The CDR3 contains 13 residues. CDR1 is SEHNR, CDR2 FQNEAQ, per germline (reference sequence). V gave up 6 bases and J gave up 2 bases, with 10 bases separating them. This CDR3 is CASRSAGNYGYTF. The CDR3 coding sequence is TGTGCCAGCAGGTCGGCAGGGAACTATGGCTACACCTTC.

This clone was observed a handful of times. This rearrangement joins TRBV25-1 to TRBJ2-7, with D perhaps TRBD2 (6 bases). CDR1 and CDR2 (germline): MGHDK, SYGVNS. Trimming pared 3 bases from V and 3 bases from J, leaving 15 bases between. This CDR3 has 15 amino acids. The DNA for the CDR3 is TGTGCCAGCAGTGATCCCGGAGGGGACGGCTACGAGCAGTACTTC. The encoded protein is CASSDPGGDGYEQYF.

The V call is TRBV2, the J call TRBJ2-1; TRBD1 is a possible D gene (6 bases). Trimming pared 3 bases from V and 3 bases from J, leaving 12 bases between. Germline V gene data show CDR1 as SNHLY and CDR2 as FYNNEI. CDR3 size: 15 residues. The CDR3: CASSDAGAGYNEQFF. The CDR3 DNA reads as TGTGCCAGCAGTGATGCAGGGGCAGGCTACAATGAGCAGTTCTTC. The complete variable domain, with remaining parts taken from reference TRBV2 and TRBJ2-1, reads EPEVTQTPSHQVTQMGQEVILRCVPISNHLYFYWYRQILGQKVEFLVSFYNNEISEKSEIFDDQFSVERPDGSNFTLKIRSTKLEDSAMYFCASSDAGAGYNEQFFGPGTRLTVL.